The next 19 T cell receptor beta chains were all read from a single sample in a study of T cell changes during pregnancy in multiple sclerosis. Repertoires were generated with immunoSEQ multiplex PCR, while TCRdb's copy carries only in-frame clones and drops some. The sample includes fewer than 100,000 clones, around 91% of them seen just once. The sample consisted of peripheral blood, taken before pregnancy. The receptors stem from a female donor with multiple sclerosis, enrolled in a pregnancy study.

The chain recombines TRBV4-1 with TRBJ1-2, with TRBD1 matching over 10 bases. Trimming removed 1 base from V and 4 bases from J; junction bases left unmatched: 0. The germline V gene encodes CDR1 MGHRA and CDR2 YSYEKL. The CDR3 totals 14 residues. The CDR3 loop is CASSQGTGGYGYTF. In DNA, the CDR3 is TGCGCCAGCAGCCAAGGGACAGGGGGCTATGGCTACACCTTC.

The rearrangement joins TRBV11-1 to TRBJ2-3; the D gene is possibly TRBD2 (6 bases). Germline V CDR1 and CDR2: SGHAT, FQDESV (reference sequence). The CDR3 sequence is 16 residues long. Trimming left V 2 bases short and J 4 bases short, with 16 bases between. The CDR3 coding sequence is TGTGCCAGCAGCTTACCGGCGGGGTCCACCCCAGATACGCAGTATTTT. It is translated as CASSLPAGSTPDTQYF.

The V and J genes are TRBV13 and TRBJ2-7, with no clear D. Germline-derived CDR1 and CDR2 are PRHDT and FYEKMQ (reference sequence). The CDR3 length is 14 residues. V lost 3 bases and J 5 bases, leaving 14 bases between the germline ends. This CDR3 is CASSFRPRNDEQYF. For the CDR3, the DNA is TGTGCCAGCAGCTTCAGGCCAAGAAACGACGAGCAGTACTTC.

The table lists this clone with a count of one. The chain links TRBV18 to TRBJ1-1; D ambiguous. V lost 6 bases, J lost 1 base, and 9 bases lay in between. This CDR3 has 13 residues. CDR1 KGHSH and CDR2 LQKENI come from the germline V gene. CDR3 residues: CASSLARNTEAFF. In DNA, the CDR3 is TGTGCCAGCTCCCTAGCGAGGAACACTGAAGCTTTCTTT.

V and J are TRBV6-1 and TRBJ1-5, with a possible D match to TRBD1 (6 bases). Deletions cut 6 bases from V and 6 bases from J, with 12 bases between. The CDR3 consists of 13 residues. Per the germline V gene, CDR1 is MNHNS and CDR2 is SASEGT. The CDR3 is CASRAGGSQPQHF. The CDR3 DNA sequence: TGTGCCAGCAGGGCGGGGGGCTCTCAGCCCCAGCATTTT.

The chain combines TRBV7-6 with TRBJ1-1; D is uncertain. The CDR3 length is 12 residues. CDR1 and CDR2 from the germline V gene are SGHVS and FNYEAQ. Trimming stripped 5 bases from V and 7 bases from J, with 11 bases between. CDR3 protein: CASSRRPGEAFF. CDR3 DNA sequence: TGTGCCAGCAGCCGTCGTCCAGGTGAAGCTTTCTTT.

V is TRBV5-1 and J is TRBJ2-7; 10 nucleotides agree with TRBD1. CDR3 size: 16 residues. The V segment lost 4 bases and the J segment 5 bases; nucleotides outside the gene matches: 12. Per the germline V gene, CDR1 is SGHRS and CDR2 is YFSETQ. The DNA of the CDR3 is TGCGCCAGCAGCCCCAACGACGGGACAGGGGAAAACGAGCAGTACTTC. Translated, it gives CASSPNDGTGENEQYF.

The chain joins TRBV7-2 to TRBJ1-2; D is undetermined. Germline V gene sequence: CDR1 SGHTA, CDR2 FQGNSA. The CDR3 is 16 residues long. V lost 4 bases to trimming and J lost 1 base, with 16 bases between them. The CDR3 here is CASSSLRGWDNYGYTF. The CDR3 region has the DNA TGTGCCAGCAGCTCATTGCGGGGATGGGATAACTATGGCTACACCTTC. The full variable domain, rest sourced from reference TRBV7-2 and TRBJ1-2, is GAGVSQSPSNKVTEKGKDVELRCDPISGHTALYWYRQSLGQGLEFLIYFQGNSAPDKSGLPSDRFSAERTGGSVSTLTIQRTQQEDSAVYLCASSSLRGWDNYGYTFGSGTRLTVV.

The V gene is TRBV19, the J gene TRBJ2-7, with 8 bases fitting TRBD1. In germline, CDR1 is LNHDA, CDR2 SQIVND (reference sequence). There are 15 residues in the CDR3. V was clipped by 3 bases and J by 2 bases; unmatched bases: 6. The CDR3 spells CASSIGQGRAYEQYF. The CDR3 coding sequence is TGTGCCAGTAGTATCGGACAGGGTAGGGCCTACGAGCAGTACTTC.

The chain uses TRBV2 and TRBJ1-2; D ambiguous. CDR1 SNHLY and CDR2 FYNNEI come from the germline V gene. The CDR3 has 13 amino acids. The V gene lost 4 bases and the J gene lost 3 bases, with 9 bases spanning the gap. The CDR3 sequence is CASSGAGDYGYTF. Here the CDR3 DNA reads TGTGCCAGCAGTGGAGCCGGAGACTATGGCTACACCTTC.

The V and J genes are TRBV10-3 and TRBJ1-4; D is undetermined. The CDR3 totals 15 residues. From germline, CDR1 is ENHRY and CDR2 SYGVKD. Trimming pared 4 bases from V and 0 bases from J, leaving 9 bases between. The CDR3 sequence is CAISVELATNEKLFF. In DNA form, the CDR3 reads TGTGCCATCAGTGTTGAGTTAGCAACTAATGAAAAACTGTTTTTT.

The rearrangement uses TRBV7-8 and TRBJ2-6, with D perhaps TRBD2 (6 bases). Looked up from germline, CDR1 is SGHVS and CDR2 is FQNEAQ. CDR3 length: 17 residues. The germline V and J ends were trimmed by 2 bases and 0 bases, with 11 bases remaining between them. The CDR3 DNA reads TGTGCCAGCAGCTTACGAGGACTATACTCTGGGGCCAACGTCCTGACTTTC. Its translation is CASSLRGLYSGANVLTF.

This chain connects TRBV5-1 to TRBJ2-3, with TRBD2 as a possible D gene (7 bases). The CDR3 is made up of 17 amino acids. Trimming left V 0 bases short and J 3 bases short, with 17 bases between. The germline CDR1 and CDR2 sequences are SGHRS and YFSETQ. The CDR3 DNA reads as TGCGCCAGCAGCTTGGGAGGCGGGGGCTCTGGGACAGATACGCAGTATTTT. This translates into CASSLGGGGSGTDTQYF.

This chain uses TRBV5-1 with TRBJ1-5; no firm D call. Trimming left V 1 base short and J 4 bases short, with 12 bases between. Germline V gives CDR1 SGHRS, CDR2 YFSETQ. This CDR3 is 15 amino acids long. CDR3 loop: CASSLFGYSNQPQHF. In nucleotides, the CDR3 is TGCGCCAGCAGCTTGTTCGGGTATTCAAATCAGCCCCAGCATTTT.

The chain couples TRBV30 to TRBJ2-7; 8 bases line up with TRBD1. The germline V gene encodes CDR1 GTSNPN and CDR2 SVGIG (reference sequence). Germline trimming cut 4 bases from V and 7 bases from J; bases unmatched to any gene: 9. The CDR3 sequence is 13 residues long. This CDR3 reads CAWTRTGLREQYF. CDR3 nucleotide sequence: TGTGCCTGGACCCGGACAGGGCTGAGGGAGCAGTACTTC.

This chain connects TRBV5-1 to TRBJ2-1; TRBD2 agrees at 8 bases. The germline V gene has CDR1 SGHRS and CDR2 YFSETQ. The CDR3 length is 16 residues. The V segment lost 4 bases and the J segment 3 bases; nucleotides outside the gene matches: 9. The CDR3 here is CASSPGARGDYNEQFF. CDR3 sequence (DNA): TGCGCCAGCAGCCCGGGGGCGCGGGGGGACTACAATGAGCAGTTCTTC.

V usage is TRBV6-1 and J usage is TRBJ2-3, with TRBD1 matching 10 bases. The germline V gene has CDR1 MNHNS and CDR2 SASEGT. Germline trimming cut 0 bases from V and 13 bases from J; bases unmatched to any gene: 7. This CDR3 comprises 14 residues. The CDR3 reads CASSEATGTGVEYF. The CDR3 coding sequence is TGTGCCAGCAGTGAAGCTACCGGGACAGGGGTGGAGTATTTT.

V usage is TRBV19 and J usage is TRBJ2-3; TRBD2 is a possible D gene (6 bases). V was cut by 5 bases and J by 6 bases, with 18 bases left in between. The CDR3 runs to 15 residues. Germline lookup yields CDR1 LNHDA and CDR2 SQIVND (reference sequence). The CDR3 sequence: CASSFGTASGDTQYF. The CDR3 DNA reads TGTGCCAGTAGTTTCGGGACGGCCAGCGGGGATACGCAGTATTTT.

This clone was found once. A junction end diverges from the germline sequence, so it may reflect a read error. The CDR3 is CASSTGYQDLGPCF. In DNA form, the CDR3 reads TGTGCCAGCAGTACAGGGTATCAAGACTTGGGGCCCTGCTTT. This chain connects TRBV2 to TRBJ1-6; the D gene is possibly TRBD1 (6 bases). Per the germline V gene, CDR1 is SNHLY and CDR2 is FYNNEI. This CDR3 comprises 14 residues. Filled out from reference TRBV2 and TRBJ1-6, the complete variable domain reads EPEVTQTPSHQVTQMGQEVILRCVPISNHLYFYWYRQILGQKVEFLVSFYNNEISEKSEIFDDQFSVERPDGSNFTLKIRSTKLEDSAMYFCASSTGYQDLGPCFGNGTRLTVT.